This entry lists 23 T cell receptor beta chains sequenced from one sample in a study of CD8+ T cells in alopecia areata. The sample's treatment: oral pan-JAK inhibitor, 5-10 mg twice daily. Reverse transcription of extracted RNA yielded cDNA, which provided the sequencing template. The table came from immunoSEQ multiplex PCR; TCRdb's copy has only in-frame clones and leaves some out. The data contain about 180,000 clones, 50% to 75% of them singletons. The source material was CD4+ T cells sorted from blood, sampled between weeks 55 and 65, from a patient treated with tofacitinib. These receptors all come from a human donor with alopecia areata.

In its sample, this clone was seen once. The chain joins TRBV15 to TRBJ1-6; D is uncertain. Germline V lookup: CDR1 LNHNV, CDR2 YYDKDF (reference sequence). With 1 base removed from V and 7 bases from J, the gap between germline ends came to 2 bases. The CDR3 length is 12 residues. CDR3 sequence reads: CATSRVNSPLHF. The CDR3 DNA reads as TGTGCCACCAGCAGAGTAAATTCACCCCTCCACTTT.

This chain joins TRBV30 and TRBJ1-2; 7 bases are a match to TRBD1. Germline-derived CDR1 and CDR2 are GTSNPN and SVGIG (reference sequence). J lost 5 bases, V lost 5 bases, and 5 bases had no gene match. The CDR3 covers 12 residues. CDR3 nucleotide sequence: TGTGCCTGGGTACGGGACAGATATGGCTACACCTTC. It encodes CAWVRDRYGYTF. The full variable domain, its missing parts supplied by reference TRBV30 and TRBJ1-2, is SQTIHQWPATLVQPVGSPLSLECTVEGTSNPNLYWYRQAAGRGLQLLFYSVGIGQISSEVPQNLSASRPQDRQFILSSKKLLLSDSGFYLCAWVRDRYGYTFGSGTRLTVV.

The gene calls are TRBV7-2 and TRBJ2-3, with 7 bases that match TRBD2. This CDR3 comprises 14 residues. V lost 5 bases to trimming and J lost 0 bases; unmatched junction nucleotides: 2. Germline CDR1 reads SGHTA; CDR2 reads FQGNSA. The CDR3 region is CASSPGLSTDTQYF. The CDR3 DNA is TGTGCCAGCAGCCCGGGACTAAGCACAGATACGCAGTATTTT.

The chain has TRBV9 and TRBJ1-1, with TRBD1 as a possible D gene (5 bases). The CDR3 is made up of 13 amino acids. From germline, CDR1 is SGDLS and CDR2 YYNGEE. Trimming took 1 base from V and 11 from J, leaving 15 bases between them. The CDR3 nucleotides are TGTGCCAGCAGCGTACGTCCGGGGGACCGGGCTTTCTTT. This encodes CASSVRPGDRAFF. Full variable domain (rest looked up from reference TRBV9 and TRBJ1-1): DSGVTQTPKHLITATGQRVTLRCSPRSGDLSVYWYQQSLDQGLQFLIQYYNGEERAKGNILERFSAQQFPDLHSELNLSSLELGDSALYFCASSVRPGDRAFFGQGTRLTVV.

This clone turned up a few times. The chain has TRBV30 and TRBJ1-2; D is undetermined. Per the germline V gene, CDR1 is GTSNPN and CDR2 is SVGIG (reference sequence). With 0 bases removed from V and 6 bases from J, the gap between germline ends came to 11 bases. This CDR3 has 13 residues. CDR3 in amino acids: CAWSVSPKNGYTF. DNA of the CDR3: TGTGCCTGGAGTGTGTCACCGAAGAATGGCTACACCTTC.

This clone was observed a handful of times. The CDR3 is CASSDWTEADEAFF. The CDR3 nucleotides are TGTGCCAGCAGTGATTGGACGGAGGCGGATGAAGCTTTCTTT. J is TRBJ1-1 and V is TRBV2, with unresolved D. The CDR3 sequence is 14 residues long. Germline V lookup: CDR1 SNHLY, CDR2 FYNNEI. V lost 3 bases and J lost 7, with 15 bases in between.

This clone was seen more than once but under ten times. The germline gene is not matched at one end of the junction; a read error may be the cause. The chain links TRBV7-7 to TRBJ2-5, with a tentative D call TRBD2 (7 bases). The CDR3 runs 16 residues. Germline-derived CDR1 and CDR2 are SSHAT and FNYEAQ (reference sequence). DNA of the CDR3: TGTGCTAGCAGCATCGGGAGGACAGTGCAGAGGGAGACCCAGTACTTC. Encoded protein: CASSIGRTVQRETQYF. Full variable domain (rest looked up from reference TRBV7-7 and TRBJ2-5): GAGVSQSPRYKVTKRGQDVTLRCDPISSHATLYWYQQALGQGPEFLTYFNYEAQPDKSGLPSDRFSAERPEGSISTLTIQRTEQRDSAMYRCASSIGRTVQRETQYFGPGTRLLVL.

The chain couples TRBV6-1 to TRBJ1-5, with 9 bases lining up with TRBD1. The V and J ends lost 6 bases and 7 bases, in that order; junction bases with no gene match: 7. The CDR3 is 14 residues long. CDR1 and CDR2 from the germline V gene are MNHNS and SASEGT. The CDR3 spells CASRMDRGRQPQHF. Here the CDR3 DNA reads TGTGCCAGCAGGATGGACAGGGGACGACAGCCCCAGCATTTT.

This chain links TRBV7-9 with TRBJ2-3; the match to TRBD1 covers 7 bases. This CDR3 comprises 16 residues. The ends lost 5 bases at V and 0 bases at J; junction bases unmatched: 8. Germline V gene data show CDR1 as SEHNR and CDR2 as FQNEAQ (reference sequence). In nucleotides, the CDR3 is TGTGCCAGCAGCCTGGGACAGATACTAAGCACAGATACGCAGTATTTT. Residues: CASSLGQILSTDTQYF.

The chain links TRBV29-1 to TRBJ2-7; no reliable D call. V was cut by 4 bases and J by 7 bases, with 20 bases left in between. The CDR3 extends over 14 amino acids. Germline V gene lookup returns CDR1 SQVTM and CDR2 ANQGSEA. The CDR3 loop is CSVGDSRSSGEQYF. The DNA of the CDR3 is TGCAGCGTTGGTGACTCAAGGAGTTCCGGTGAGCAGTACTTC.

This clone appeared a single time. One end of the junction is discordant with germline, which a read error may explain. This chain connects TRBV15 to TRBJ1-1; D ambiguous. The CDR3 is 14 amino acids. Germline V gene data show CDR1 as LNHNV and CDR2 as YYDKDF (reference sequence). CDR3 sequence: CATSRDLGNSEAFF. The CDR3 bases are TGTGCCACCAGCAGAGATTTGGGGAACTCTGAAGCTTTCTTT.

This clone has a single count. The sample has other DNA sequences that encode this CDR3 too. J is TRBJ1-1 and V is TRBV10-3; TRBD1 might be the D (5 bases). CDR3 length: 13 amino acids. Looked up from germline, CDR1 is ENHRY and CDR2 is SYGVKD. V was clipped by 4 bases and J by 0 bases, with 6 bases between them. CDR3 DNA: TGTGCCATCAGTGTAGGGGTGAACACTGAAGCTTTCTTT. As protein: CAISVGVNTEAFF.

In this sample, this clone turned up a few times. This sequence joins TRBV14 and TRBJ2-5; D is undetermined. Germline CDR1 and CDR2: SGHDN and FVKESK. The ends were cut back, 2 bases at V and 1 base at J, with 11 bases in the middle. The CDR3 length is 15 residues. The DNA for the CDR3 is TGTGCCAGCAGCCAATTCGGCGACATCCAAGAGACCCAGTACTTC. Its protein is CASSQFGDIQETQYF.

The chain carries TRBV5-1 and TRBJ2-3; tentative D call: TRBD2 (6 bases). The CDR3 has 14 residues. Germline V gene lookup returns CDR1 SGHRS and CDR2 YFSETQ. V lost 0 bases and J 3 bases, leaving 8 bases between the germline ends. Here the CDR3 reads CASSLALATDTQYF. The CDR3 coding sequence is TGCGCCAGCAGCTTGGCACTAGCTACAGATACGCAGTATTTT.

Of note for this clone: The same CDR3 is also encoded by other DNA sequences in this sample. V usage is TRBV18 and J usage is TRBJ1-1; D uncertain. Per the germline V gene, CDR1 is KGHSH and CDR2 is LQKENI. V was pared by 3 bases and J by 0 bases, with 5 bases between. The CDR3 totals 13 residues. The CDR3, as DNA: TGTGCCAGCTCACCGGACTTGAACACTGAAGCTTTCTTT. Protein product: CASSPDLNTEAFF.

This clone occurred a few times. The chain carries TRBV7-2 and TRBJ2-4; 12 bases align to TRBD2. The CDR3 totals 15 residues. The V and J ends lost 4 bases and 8 bases, in that order; junction bases with no gene match: 6. CDR1 is SGHTA, CDR2 FQGNSA, per germline. As DNA, the CDR3 is TGTGCCAGCAGCTCCCTAGCGGGGGGGCGGTACATTCAGTACTTC. Translated, it gives CASSSLAGGRYIQYF. The variable domain in full, completed from reference TRBV7-2 and TRBJ2-4, reads GAGVSQSPSNKVTEKGKDVELRCDPISGHTALYWYRQSLGQGLEFLIYFQGNSAPDKSGLPSDRFSAERTGGSVSTLTIQRTQQEDSAVYLCASSSLAGGRYIQYFGAGTRLSVL.

This rearrangement joins TRBV5-1 to TRBJ2-1; a possible D gene is TRBD1 (6 bases). CDR1 and CDR2 (germline): SGHRS, YFSETQ. The CDR3 totals 15 residues. Trimming stripped 6 bases from V and 4 bases from J, with 17 bases between. CDR3 DNA: TGCGCCAGCATGCGGACAGCCGGTTCTTACAATGAGCAGTTCTTC. It translates to CASMRTAGSYNEQFF.

The chain recombines TRBV5-4 with TRBJ2-1; a possible D gene is TRBD1 (7 bases). The CDR3 is 16 amino acids. Germline lookup yields CDR1 SGHNT and CDR2 YYREEE (reference sequence). The germline V and J ends were trimmed by 1 base and 4 bases, with 15 bases remaining between them. The CDR3 DNA sequence: TGTGCCAGCAGCTTGATGAGACAGGGAGGTTACAATGAGCAGTTCTTC. Amino acids: CASSLMRQGGYNEQFF.

This rearrangement joins TRBV28 to TRBJ1-2; no reliable D call. The CDR3 is 14 residues long. CDR1 is MDHEN and CDR2 is SYDVKM in the germline V gene. Between the trimmed V and J ends, which lost 5 bases and 1 base, there was a span of 11 bases. The CDR3 is CASSPTTDNYGYTF. As DNA, the CDR3 is TGTGCCAGCAGTCCCACCACAGATAACTATGGCTACACCTTC.

J is TRBJ2-7 and V is TRBV29-1; the D gene is possibly TRBD1 (5 bases). The CDR3 is 12 amino acids. The V gene's germline CDR1 is SQVTM and CDR2 ANQGSEA. Trimming took 0 bases from V and 4 from J, leaving 7 bases between them. The CDR3 region is CSVEEAGYEQYF. Here the CDR3 DNA reads TGCAGCGTTGAAGAGGCAGGGTACGAGCAGTACTTC.

The rearrangement links TRBV10-3 to TRBJ2-7; a possible D gene is TRBD1 (6 bases). The CDR3 is 15 residues long. From germline, CDR1 is ENHRY and CDR2 SYGVKD. V was trimmed by 6 bases and J by 6 bases, leaving 21 bases between them. The CDR3 DNA reads as TGTGCCATCAGCGAAAAAACAGGGCCTATTGGCGAGCAGTACTTC. Translating it yields CAISEKTGPIGEQYF.

The CDR3 region is CASKELGRITEKLFF. Written as DNA, the CDR3 is TGTGCCAGCAAGGAACTAGGACGGATAACCGAAAAACTGTTTTTT. The J gene is TRBJ1-4, the V gene TRBV6-5; no clear D. The CDR3 spans 15 residues. The V end was cut by 7 bases, the J end by 8 bases, with 20 bases between. The germline V gene has CDR1 MNHEY and CDR2 SVGAGI.

The rearrangement joins TRBV29-1 to TRBJ1-2, with TRBD1 as a possible D gene (6 bases). The germline V and J ends were trimmed by 6 bases and 7 bases, with 18 bases remaining between them. This CDR3 has 13 amino acids. Germline V gene data show CDR1 as SQVTM and CDR2 as ANQGSEA. CDR3 nucleotide sequence: TGCAGCGTCCGAAGGGGGAGGAACGGTGGCTACACCTTC. Amino acids: CSVRRGRNGGYTF. Variable domain in full (rest from reference TRBV29-1 and TRBJ1-2): SAVISQKPSRDICQRGTSLTIQCQVDSQVTMMFWYRQQPGQSLTLIATANQGSEATYESGFVIDKFPISRPNLTFSTLTVSNMSPEDSSIYLCSVRRGRNGGYTFGSGTRLTVV.